This T cell receptor (beta chain) was sequenced during a study of shared clonotypes between healthy human individuals. Using immunoSEQ multiplex PCR, the repertoire was profiled, and TCRdb retains in-frame clones only, with some absent. Among some 580,000 clones, around 97% were seen once, and the ten largest hold around 0.057%. Trimming took 10 bases from V and 8 from J, leaving 15 bases between them. The length of the CDR3 is 12 residues. The germline CDR1 and CDR2 sequences are MDHEN and SYDVKM. The sequencing sample was made of naive CD4+ T cells sorted from blood. Subset described: CD45RA+ positively selected. The chain is built from TRBV28 and TRBJ2-1; D call uncertain. This receptor was taken from a woman aged 25 to 39 in good health. The CDR3 coding sequence is TGTGCCACCGACGGTTCTCTGGATGAGCAGTTCTTC. It translates to CATDGSLDEQFF.